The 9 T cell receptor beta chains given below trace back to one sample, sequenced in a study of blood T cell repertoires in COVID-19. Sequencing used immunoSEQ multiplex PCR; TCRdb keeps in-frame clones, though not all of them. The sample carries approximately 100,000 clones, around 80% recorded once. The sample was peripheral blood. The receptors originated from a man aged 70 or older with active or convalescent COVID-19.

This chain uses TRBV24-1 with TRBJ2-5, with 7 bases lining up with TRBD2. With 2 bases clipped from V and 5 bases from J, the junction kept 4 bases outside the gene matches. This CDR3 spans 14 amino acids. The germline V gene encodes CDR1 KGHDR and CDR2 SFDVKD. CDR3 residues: CATSDSGAGETQYF. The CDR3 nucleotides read TGTGCCACCAGTGATTCTGGAGCGGGGGAGACCCAGTACTTC.

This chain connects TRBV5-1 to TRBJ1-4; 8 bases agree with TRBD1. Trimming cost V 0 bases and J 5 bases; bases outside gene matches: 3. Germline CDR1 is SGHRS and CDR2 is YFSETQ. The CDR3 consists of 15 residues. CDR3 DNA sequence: TGCGCCAGCAGCTTGGCCGGACAGGGAAATGAAAAACTGTTTTTT. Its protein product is CASSLAGQGNEKLFF. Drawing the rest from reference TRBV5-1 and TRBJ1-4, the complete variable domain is KAGVTQTPRYLIKTRGQQVTLSCSPISGHRSVSWYQQTPGQGLQFLFEYFSETQRNKGNFPGRFSGRQFSNSRSEMNVSTLELGDSALYLCASSLAGQGNEKLFFGSGTQLSVL.

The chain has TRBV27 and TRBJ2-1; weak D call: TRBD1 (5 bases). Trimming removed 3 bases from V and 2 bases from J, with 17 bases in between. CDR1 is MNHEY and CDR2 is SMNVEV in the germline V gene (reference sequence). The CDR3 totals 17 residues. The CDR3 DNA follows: TGTGCCAGCAGTTTCACCCCGCAGGGAAGCACCTACAATGAGCAGTTCTTC. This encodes CASSFTPQGSTYNEQFF.

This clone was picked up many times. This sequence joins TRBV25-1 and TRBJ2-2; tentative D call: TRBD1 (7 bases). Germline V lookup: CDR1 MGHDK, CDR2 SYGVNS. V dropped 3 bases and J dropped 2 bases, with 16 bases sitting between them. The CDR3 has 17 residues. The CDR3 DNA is TGTGCCAGCAGTGATTGGGGGCAGGGGGGTAACACCGGGGAGCTGTTTTTT. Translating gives CASSDWGQGGNTGELFF.

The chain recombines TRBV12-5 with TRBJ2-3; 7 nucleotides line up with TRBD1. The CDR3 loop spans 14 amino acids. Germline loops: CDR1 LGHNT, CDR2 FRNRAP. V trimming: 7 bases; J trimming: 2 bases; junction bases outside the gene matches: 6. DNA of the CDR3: TGTGCTAGTGTTGGGGACAGATACACAGATACGCAGTATTTT. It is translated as CASVGDRYTDTQYF.

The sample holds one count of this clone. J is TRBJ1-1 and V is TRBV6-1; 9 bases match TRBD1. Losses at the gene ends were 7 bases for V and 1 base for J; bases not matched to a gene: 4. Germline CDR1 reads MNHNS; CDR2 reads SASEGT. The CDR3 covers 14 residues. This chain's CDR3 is CASTKQGANTEAFF. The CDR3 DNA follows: TGTGCCAGCACCAAACAGGGGGCGAACACTGAAGCTTTCTTT.

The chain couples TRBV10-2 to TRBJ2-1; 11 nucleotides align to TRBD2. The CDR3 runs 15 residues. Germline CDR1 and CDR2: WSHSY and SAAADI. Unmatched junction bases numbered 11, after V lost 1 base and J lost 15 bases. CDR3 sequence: CASSEWRTSGFLAFF. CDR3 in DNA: TGCGCCAGCAGTGAGTGGCGGACTAGCGGGTTCCTAGCGTTCTTC.

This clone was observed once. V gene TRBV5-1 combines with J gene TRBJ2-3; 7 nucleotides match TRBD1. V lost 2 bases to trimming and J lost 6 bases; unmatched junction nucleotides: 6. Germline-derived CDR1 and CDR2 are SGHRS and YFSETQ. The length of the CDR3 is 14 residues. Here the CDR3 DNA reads TGCGCCAGCAGCTTCGGACAGGTGGGGGATACGCAGTATTTT. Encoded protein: CASSFGQVGDTQYF.

CDR3 sequence reads: CAISGAGATGELFF. The CDR3 DNA sequence: TGTGCCATAAGCGGGGCAGGTGCCACCGGGGAGCTGTTTTTT. The genes are TRBV3-1 (or the pseudogene TRBV3-2) and TRBJ2-2; 7 bases map to TRBD2. V dropped 10 bases and J dropped 4; count of bases not matched to a gene: 9. CDR3 length: 14 residues. Germline V gives CDR1 LGHDT, CDR2 YNNKEL (reference sequence).